A single sample gave rise to the 27 T cell receptor beta chains below, sequenced in a study of cytomegalovirus exposure and HLA in healthy donors. PCR was performed using 60 Vbeta and 13 Jbeta primers. The assay was immunoSEQ multiplex PCR, and TCRdb's table has in-frame clones only and misses some. The repertoire holds roughly 190,000 clones, with about 85% as singletons. Specimen: PBMCs. These TCRs come from a woman aged 50 to 60 in good health and CMV-seropositive.

The sample holds one count of this clone. J is TRBJ1-1 and V is TRBV19; perhaps TRBD1 as D (5 bases). Germline lookup yields CDR1 LNHDA and CDR2 SQIVND (reference sequence). Trimming took off 1 base at V and 3 bases at J, with 12 bases between the two ends. The CDR3 is made up of 15 amino acids. The CDR3 loop reads CASSIGEGLDTEAFF. CDR3 DNA sequence: TGTGCCAGTAGTATAGGAGAGGGACTGGACACTGAAGCTTTCTTT.

The chain couples TRBV28 to TRBJ1-4, with TRBD1 matching over 9 bases. J gave up 10 bases and V 5 bases, and 8 bases lay outside the gene matches. In germline, CDR1 is MDHEN, CDR2 SYDVKM. This CDR3 spans 14 amino acids. This chain's CDR3 is CASSRDRVVIKLFF. The CDR3 nucleotides read TGTGCCAGCAGTCGGGACAGGGTCGTCATAAAACTGTTTTTT.

The chain has TRBV9 and TRBJ2-3; perhaps TRBD2 as D (6 bases). CDR3 length: 17 amino acids. The V end lost 0 bases, the J end lost 0 bases, and 14 bases lay between the germline ends. Germline values: CDR1 SGDLS, CDR2 YYNGEE. This CDR3 reads CASSVGGRSASTDTQYF. CDR3 DNA sequence: TGTGCCAGCAGCGTAGGAGGGAGGTCAGCTAGCACAGATACGCAGTATTTT.

This chain's CDR3 is CATRGAGRNTGELFF. For the CDR3, the DNA is TGCGCCACCAGAGGTGCGGGACGGAACACCGGGGAGCTGTTTTTT. The rearrangement uses TRBV5-1 and TRBJ2-2, with a tentative D call TRBD2 (6 bases). Trimming removed 9 bases from V and 1 base from J, with 16 bases in between. Germline lookup yields CDR1 SGHRS and CDR2 YFSETQ. This CDR3 is built from 15 residues.

On this clone itself: Mismatch with germline at one junction end may stem from a read error. V gene TRBV5-1 combines with J gene TRBJ2-1, with TRBD1 matching 9 bases. This CDR3 contains 14 residues. Germline values: CDR1 SGHRS, CDR2 YFSETQ. Here the CDR3 DNA reads TGCGCCAGCAGCCTAGGTAGCCGGGGACAGGGCTTGATCTTC. Translation: CASSLGSRGQGLIF.

This chain uses TRBV19 with TRBJ1-2; no clear D gene. V was cut by 10 bases and J by 5 bases, with 14 bases left in between. CDR1 LNHDA and CDR2 SQIVND come from the germline V gene (reference sequence). The length of the CDR3 is 12 residues. CDR3 sequence: CATGERWYGYTF. Here the CDR3 DNA reads TGTGCCACCGGGGAGAGATGGTATGGCTACACCTTC.

The V and J genes are TRBV7-2 and TRBJ1-2; a possible D gene is TRBD1 (5 bases). CDR3 length equals 12 residues. With 4 bases removed from V and 4 bases from J, the gap between germline ends came to 7 bases. Germline loops: CDR1 SGHTA, CDR2 FQGNSA. CDR3 protein: CASSYTGYGYTF. CDR3 DNA sequence: TGTGCCAGCAGCTACACAGGCTATGGCTACACCTTC.

DNA for the CDR3: TGCGCCAGCAGCTTGGGGGCCACAGCGGGGGGGGGCACAGATACGCAGTATTTT. It specifies CASSLGATAGGGTDTQYF. This rearrangement joins TRBV5-1 to TRBJ2-3; 10 bases line up with TRBD2. The ends lost 0 bases at V and 1 base at J; junction bases unmatched: 8. CDR1 is SGHRS, CDR2 YFSETQ, per germline. There are 18 residues in the CDR3.

This chain links TRBV10-3 with TRBJ1-2; D is perhaps TRBD1 (6 bases). Germline CDR1 is ENHRY and CDR2 is SYGVKD. V lost 3 bases and J 2 bases, leaving 19 bases between the germline ends. The CDR3 consists of 17 residues. CDR3 in DNA: TGTGCCATCAGTGAAGGCCTCAAAAGGACAGAAAACTATGGCTACACCTTC. This sequence encodes CAISEGLKRTENYGYTF.

V gene TRBV7-2 combines with J gene TRBJ2-6; 8 bases fit TRBD1. Germline-derived CDR1 and CDR2 are SGHTA and FQGNSA. V lost 6 bases to trimming and J lost 1 base; unmatched junction nucleotides: 2. The CDR3 runs to 15 residues. The CDR3 spells CASRYRGSGANVLTF. CDR3 nucleotides: TGTGCCAGCAGATACAGGGGGTCTGGGGCCAACGTCCTGACTTTC. Supplemented by reference TRBV7-2 and TRBJ2-6, the full variable domain reads GAGVSQSPSNKVTEKGKDVELRCDPISGHTALYWYRQSLGQGLEFLIYFQGNSAPDKSGLPSDRFSAERTGGSVSTLTIQRTQQEDSAVYLCASRYRGSGANVLTFGAGSRLTVL.

The rearrangement links TRBV5-6 to TRBJ1-1, with 7 bases fitting TRBD1. The CDR3 totals 19 residues. Per the germline V gene, CDR1 is SGHDT and CDR2 is YYEEEE. Losses at the gene ends were 0 bases for V and 1 base for J; bases not matched to a gene: 15. The CDR3 region is CASSLVLGGRGYGNTEAFF. The CDR3 DNA follows: TGTGCCAGCAGCTTGGTTTTGGGAGGCAGGGGGTATGGGAACACTGAAGCTTTCTTT.

This chain joins TRBV5-1 and TRBJ1-1; possible D gene TRBD1, 6 bases. This CDR3 is built from 16 residues. V was shortened by 3 bases and J by 5 bases, with 20 bases between the two germline ends. In germline, CDR1 is SGHRS, CDR2 YFSETQ. The DNA for the CDR3 is TGCGCCAGCAGCTCAACGGGATTCGGGAGGGGGACTGAAGCTTTCTTT. This gives the protein CASSSTGFGRGTEAFF.

The chain carries TRBV7-3 and TRBJ2-3, with no clear D. V lost 1 base, J lost 0 bases, and 11 bases lay in between. Germline CDR1 is SGHTA and CDR2 is FQGTGA. The CDR3 covers 16 residues. Here the CDR3 reads CASSLNPGSSTDTQYF. CDR3 bases: TGTGCCAGCAGCTTAAATCCAGGCTCTAGCACAGATACGCAGTATTTT.

This sequence joins TRBV28 and TRBJ1-1; D possibly corresponds to TRBD1 (6 bases). Germline CDR1 and CDR2: MDHEN and SYDVKM. This CDR3 spans 14 amino acids. Trimming removed 10 bases from V and 1 base from J, with 16 bases in between. CDR3 sequence reads: CATYRRQENTEAFF. CDR3 nucleotides: TGTGCCACCTATAGAAGACAGGAGAACACTGAAGCTTTCTTT.

The CDR3 bases are TGTGCCAGCAGTTACTCGCGGGGAATCCAAGAGACCCAGTACTTC. The encoded protein is CASSYSRGIQETQYF. This chain links TRBV6-5 with TRBJ2-5; D is perhaps TRBD2 (6 bases). Per the germline V gene, CDR1 is MNHEY and CDR2 is SVGAGI. The CDR3 runs 15 residues. Deletions cut 0 bases from V and 1 base from J, with 9 bases between.

The V gene is TRBV28, the J gene TRBJ1-2; 8 bases match TRBD1. The CDR3 is made up of 18 amino acids. Germline V gene data show CDR1 as MDHEN and CDR2 as SYDVKM. V shed 3 bases, J shed 4 bases, and the junction held 16 bases outside the gene matches. CDR3 DNA: TGTGCCAGCAGTTTGGGCGTGCAGGGGGCGGTTATATTCTATGGCTACACCTTC. It is translated as CASSLGVQGAVIFYGYTF.

This rearrangement joins TRBV7-2 to TRBJ2-1; TRBD1 matches 9 bases. The junction had 2 bases not matched to a gene; V was cut back by 3 bases and J by 2 bases. CDR3 length equals 15 residues. Germline-derived CDR1 and CDR2 are SGHTA and FQGNSA. The CDR3 bases are TGTGCCAGCAGCTTCGGGACAGGGACCTACAATGAGCAGTTCTTC. It codes for CASSFGTGTYNEQFF.

The rearrangement links TRBV27 to TRBJ2-3; D is perhaps TRBD2 (6 bases). The ends were cut back, 2 bases at V and 3 bases at J, with 9 bases in the middle. This CDR3 is 14 amino acids long. Germline-derived CDR1 and CDR2 are MNHEY and SMNVEV (reference sequence). This chain's CDR3 is CASSLGTGTDTQYF. CDR3 coding DNA: TGTGCCAGCAGTTTAGGGACTGGTACAGATACGCAGTATTTT.

The gene calls are TRBV7-8 and TRBJ1-2; no firm D call. The CDR3 loop spans 15 amino acids. V was shortened by 5 bases and J by 5 bases, with 18 bases between the two germline ends. CDR1 and CDR2 from the germline V gene are SGHVS and FQNEAQ. CDR3 in DNA: TGTGCCAGCAGCCACCGATTCCCCACGGGTTATGGCTACACCTTC. Its translation is CASSHRFPTGYGYTF.

To note about this clone: The junction departs from germline at one end; a sequencing error may be responsible. V and J are TRBV28 and TRBJ1-1; TRBD1 is a possible D gene (5 bases). The CDR3 is 12 amino acids. The germline V gene has CDR1 MDHEN and CDR2 SYDVKM. For the CDR3, the DNA is TGTGCCGGCAGTTTATGGGGCGCTGAAGCTTTCTTT. Residues: CAGSLWGAEAFF.

The rearrangement uses TRBV5-1 and TRBJ2-5; D gene uncertain. The CDR3 is 15 amino acids. The germline CDR1 and CDR2 sequences are SGHRS and YFSETQ. Trimming removed 1 base from V and 2 bases from J, with 12 bases in between. The CDR3 DNA reads as TGCGCCAGCAGCTTGCAGGTGGGTGCACAAGAGACCCAGTACTTC. This sequence encodes CASSLQVGAQETQYF.

The rearrangement links TRBV30 to TRBJ1-2, with TRBD1 matching over 7 bases. This CDR3 comprises 13 residues. Germline V CDR1 and CDR2: GTSNPN, SVGIG (reference sequence). Unmatched junction bases numbered 7, after V lost 4 bases and J lost 5 bases. The CDR3 sequence is CAWIPKGAYGYTF. The CDR3 region has the DNA TGTGCCTGGATCCCGAAGGGGGCTTATGGCTACACCTTC. The whole variable domain, filled in from reference TRBV30 and TRBJ1-2, reads SQTIHQWPATLVQPVGSPLSLECTVEGTSNPNLYWYRQAAGRGLQLLFYSVGIGQISSEVPQNLSASRPQDRQFILSSKKLLLSDSGFYLCAWIPKGAYGYTFGSGTRLTVV.

The gene calls are TRBV7-2 and TRBJ2-7; 7 nucleotides line up with TRBD1. This CDR3 region has 15 residues. Germline V gene lookup returns CDR1 SGHTA and CDR2 FQGNSA. V was clipped by 0 bases and J by 2 bases; unmatched bases: 4. CDR3: CASSLAVGTAYEQYF. In nucleotides, the CDR3 is TGTGCCAGCAGCTTAGCCGTCGGGACAGCCTACGAGCAGTACTTC.

The chain recombines TRBV5-1 with TRBJ1-1; 8 nucleotides match TRBD1. Germline-derived CDR1 and CDR2 are SGHRS and YFSETQ. The V segment lost 3 bases and the J segment 7 bases; nucleotides outside the gene matches: 5. CDR3 length: 13 residues. The CDR3 loop reads CASSSDRGSEAFF. Here the CDR3 DNA reads TGCGCCAGCAGCTCTGACAGGGGAAGTGAAGCTTTCTTT. Full variable domain (rest looked up from reference TRBV5-1 and TRBJ1-1): KAGVTQTPRYLIKTRGQQVTLSCSPISGHRSVSWYQQTPGQGLQFLFEYFSETQRNKGNFPGRFSGRQFSNSRSEMNVSTLELGDSALYLCASSSDRGSEAFFGQGTRLTVV.

The chain joins TRBV19 to TRBJ2-5, with TRBD1 matching 8 bases. V was pared by 6 bases and J by 5 bases, with 17 bases of the junction left unmatched. There are 17 residues in the CDR3. From germline, CDR1 is LNHDA and CDR2 SQIVND (reference sequence). The CDR3 DNA follows: TGTGCCAGTAGCCAAATGCCCCGGCAGGGGGCCGTGGAGACCCAGTACTTC. Translating gives CASSQMPRQGAVETQYF.

V is TRBV6-5 and J is TRBJ2-2, with 11 bases aligning to TRBD2. CDR1 MNHEY and CDR2 SVGAGI come from the germline V gene. There are 16 residues in the CDR3. The V and J ends lost 3 bases and 6 bases, in that order; junction bases with no gene match: 6. CDR3 region: CASSYRVAGGPGELFF. The CDR3, as DNA: TGTGCCAGCAGTTATCGGGTAGCGGGGGGGCCCGGGGAGCTGTTTTTT.

This clone was seen a single time. The chain carries TRBV21-1 and TRBJ2-7; TRBD1 is the table's D call and was not checked against the DNA. TRBV21-1 is an annotated pseudogene. The CDR3 extends over 16 amino acids. CDR3 protein: CASSKDRNRVYYEQYF. The CDR3 region has the DNA TGTGCCAGCAGCAAAGACCGGAACAGGGTGTACTACGAGCAGTACTTC.